Sequencing of this TCR beta chain was carried out in a study of control samples from healthy donors and cancer patients. The method was immunoSEQ multiplex PCR; TCRdb's version includes in-frame clones alone and lacks a portion of them. Here the sample spans a few hundred thousand clones, 75% to 95% being singletons. Points on this clone: In the same sample, other DNA sequences code for this CDR3.

The receptor comes from a man in his forties with head and neck cancer. Sequencing was performed on PBMCs.

CDR3 amino acids: CAWRLAGGRDTQYF. Written as DNA, the CDR3 is TGTGCCTGGAGGCTAGCGGGAGGGCGAGATACGCAGTATTTT. The chain links TRBV30 to TRBJ2-3, with 12 bases matching TRBD2. Germline V CDR1 and CDR2: GTSNPN, SVGIG (reference sequence). The V and J ends lost 3 bases and 5 bases, in that order; junction bases with no gene match: 3. The CDR3 totals 14 residues.